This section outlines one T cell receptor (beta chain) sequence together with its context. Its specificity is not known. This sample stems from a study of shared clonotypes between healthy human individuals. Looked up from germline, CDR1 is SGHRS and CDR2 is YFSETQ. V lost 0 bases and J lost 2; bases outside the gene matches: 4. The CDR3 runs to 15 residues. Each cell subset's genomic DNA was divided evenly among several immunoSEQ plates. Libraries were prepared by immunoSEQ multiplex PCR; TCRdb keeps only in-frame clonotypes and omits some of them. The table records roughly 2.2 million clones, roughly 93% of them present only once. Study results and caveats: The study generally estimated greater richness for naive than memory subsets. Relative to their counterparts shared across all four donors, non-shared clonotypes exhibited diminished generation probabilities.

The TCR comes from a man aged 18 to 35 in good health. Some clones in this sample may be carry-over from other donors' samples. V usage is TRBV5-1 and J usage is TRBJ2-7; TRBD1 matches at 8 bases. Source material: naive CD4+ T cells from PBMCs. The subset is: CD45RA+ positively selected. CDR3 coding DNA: TGCGCCAGCAGCTTGGGGACAGGGATTACCTACGAGCAGTACTTC. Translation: CASSLGTGITYEQYF.